This T cell receptor (beta chain) was sequenced during a study of early T cells in non-severe SARS-CoV-2 infection. Study overall: Sequenced material consisted of bulk RNA (from unsorted whole blood), and chains were unpaired. Study-wide points: Lookups in VDJdb leaned toward anti-spike CD8 responses and missed private and CD4 specificities.

In the library, individual cDNA molecules carried attached unique molecular identifiers. TCRdb reprocessed the 5' RACE reads with MiXCR, giving one entry per CDR3 protein. Counted here are tens of thousands of distinct CDR3 sequences, approximately 13% occurring once; the ten biggest clones make up approximately 5%. As concerns this clonotype: Its target is unknown.

V was clipped by 10 bases and J by 5 bases; unmatched bases: 9. The CDR3 extends over 14 amino acids. CDR1 is ENHRY and CDR2 is SYGVKD in the germline V gene. The specimen sequenced was whole blood. The receptor was isolated from an adult who was a healthcare worker with PCR-confirmed SARS-CoV-2 infection or an uninfected control (not recorded which). V usage is TRBV10-3 and J usage is TRBJ2-1, with TRBD2 identical over 9 bases. In DNA, the CDR3 is TGTGCCACCAGAGGCGGGGGGGGCAACAATGAGCAGTTCTTC. Amino acids: CATRGGGGNNEQFF.